This TCR beta chain was identified in a study of somatic mutations in cytotoxic T cells in rheumatoid arthritis. Study-wide background: There were some V beta antibody-stained T-cell populations flow-sorted at nearly 100% purity, and these included V beta1+ cells sequenced for TCRB.

The study, taken as a whole, reports: In rheumatoid arthritis patients, unlike healthy controls, CD8+ clonality rose with age. The slight TRBV07 underrepresentation in rheumatoid arthritis patients received no adjustment for multiple comparisons.

Repertoires were generated with immunoSEQ multiplex PCR, while TCRdb's copy carries only in-frame clones and drops some. There are about 18,000 clones in the sample; about three quarters occur only once, and roughly 27% lies in the top ten. Turning to this clone: Its cognate antigen is unknown.

Magnetic beads with positive selection isolated CD4+ and CD8+ fractions, whose purity was verified by flow cytometry. This CDR3 contains 15 residues. The sequenced sample was CD8+ T cells sorted from blood. The chain has TRBV21-1 and TRBJ2-7; the D call in the table, TRBD1, was not verified against the DNA. TRBV21-1 is designated a pseudogene. The sequence was collected from an adult with rheumatoid arthritis. The CDR3 is CASSNAGQGSYEQYF. In nucleotides, the CDR3 is TGTGCCAGCAGCAACGCGGGACAGGGTTCCTACGAGCAGTACTTC.